The entry that follows covers one T cell receptor beta chain sequence. What it recognizes is unknown. This sample stems from a study of cytomegalovirus exposure and HLA in healthy donors. General study points: Serostatus for CMV was the only available immune exposure information.

V trimming: 6 bases; J trimming: 4 bases; junction bases outside the gene matches: 12. This CDR3 has 15 residues. The study ran its PCR with 60 Vbeta and 13 Jbeta primers. TCRdb's table, derived via immunoSEQ multiplex PCR, lists solely in-frame clones and lacks some. The sample shows 150,000 to 200,000 clones, around 77% of them seen only once. The specimen was PBMCs. The receptor's source is a man aged 55 to 70 in good health and CMV-seronegative. This chain uses TRBV23-1 with TRBJ2-7, with 7 bases matching TRBD1. TRBV23-1 has ORF status, its function being uncertain. CDR3 region: CASSPWLGGVYEQYF. In DNA, the CDR3 is TGCGCCAGCAGCCCCTGGCTAGGGGGCGTATACGAGCAGTACTTC.